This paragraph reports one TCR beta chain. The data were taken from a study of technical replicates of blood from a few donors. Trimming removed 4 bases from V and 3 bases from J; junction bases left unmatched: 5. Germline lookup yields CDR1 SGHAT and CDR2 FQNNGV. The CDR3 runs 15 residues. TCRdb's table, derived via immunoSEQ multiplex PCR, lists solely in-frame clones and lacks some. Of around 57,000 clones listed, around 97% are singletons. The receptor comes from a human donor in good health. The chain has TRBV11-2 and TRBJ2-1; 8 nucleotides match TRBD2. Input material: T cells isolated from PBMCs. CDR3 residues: CASSSGGGIYNEQFF. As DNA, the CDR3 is TGTGCCAGCAGCTCGGGCGGGGGGATCTACAATGAGCAGTTCTTC.